These 9 T cell receptor beta chains originate from one sample sequenced in a study of T cell responses to AZD1222 COVID-19 vaccine. This table comes from immunoSEQ multiplex PCR, and its TCRdb copy is limited to in-frame clones, with some not included. The sample records tens of thousands of clones, approximately 86% being singletons. Sequences were derived from peripheral blood, sampled on day 0 of AZD1222 vaccination. These receptors were collected from an adult in good health.

The chain joins TRBV7-6 to TRBJ2-1, with 8 bases identical to TRBD2. V trimming: 1 base; J trimming: 9 bases; junction bases outside the gene matches: 11. CDR3 length equals 16 residues. Germline assignment: CDR1 SGHVS and CDR2 FNYEAQ. CDR3 protein: CASSLGAGGGTGEQFF. CDR3 nucleotides: TGTGCCAGCAGCTTAGGGGCGGGAGGAGGGACGGGTGAGCAGTTCTTC.

This clone was observed a handful of times. This sequence joins TRBV11-2 and TRBJ1-3; D is ambiguous. V dropped 5 bases and J dropped 0 bases, with 11 bases sitting between them. The CDR3 spans 15 residues. Germline CDR1 SGHAT, CDR2 FQNNGV. CDR3 amino acids: CASSAQSSSGNTIYF. CDR3 DNA sequence: TGTGCCAGCAGCGCCCAGTCTAGCTCTGGAAACACCATATATTTT.

The J gene is TRBJ1-5, the V gene TRBV5-1, with D possibly matching TRBD1 (5 bases). Trimming removed 4 bases from V and 0 bases from J, with 17 bases in between. Germline assignment: CDR1 SGHRS and CDR2 YFSETQ. The CDR3 length is 17 residues. The CDR3 DNA is TGCGCCAGCAGCCTGGCACCCAGGGATGATAGCAATCAGCCCCAGCATTTT. Protein product: CASSLAPRDDSNQPQHF.

The gene calls are TRBV11-1 and TRBJ2-1; a weak D match, TRBD1 (6 bases). The V gene lost 0 bases and the J gene lost 3 bases, with 12 bases spanning the gap. The CDR3 has 16 amino acids. CDR1 and CDR2 from the germline V gene are SGHAT and FQDESV (reference sequence). Written as DNA, the CDR3 is TGTGCCAGCAGCTTAGCCGGGACATCCTACTACAATGAGCAGTTCTTC. Its translation: CASSLAGTSYYNEQFF. Full variable domain (outside the CDR3, taken from reference TRBV11-1 and TRBJ2-1): EAEVAQSPRYKITEKSQAVAFWCDPISGHATLYWYRQILGQGPELLVQFQDESVVDDSQLPKDRFSAERLKGVDSTLKIQPAELGDSAMYLCASSLAGTSYYNEQFFGPGTRLTVL.

This clone was detected once. This rearrangement joins TRBV14 to TRBJ2-7; 7 bases align to TRBD2. There are 13 residues in the CDR3. J lost 5 bases, V lost 4 bases, and 5 bases had no gene match. The germline gives CDR1 SGHDN, CDR2 FVKESK. The CDR3 here is CASSRSGAHEQYF. CDR3 bases: TGTGCCAGCAGCCGGAGCGGGGCCCACGAGCAGTACTTC.

The CDR3 DNA sequence: TGTGCCAGCAGTTTATTACTAGCGGGAGCCTACAATGAGCAGTTCTTC. Encoded protein: CASSLLLAGAYNEQFF. This sequence joins TRBV27 and TRBJ2-1; 11 nucleotides line up with TRBD2. This CDR3 comprises 16 residues. V dropped 1 base and J dropped 2; count of bases not matched to a gene: 1. Germline assignment: CDR1 MNHEY and CDR2 SMNVEV (reference sequence).

V usage is TRBV12-3 or TRBV12-4 and J usage is TRBJ2-7; no clear D. V lost 7 bases and J lost 7, with 11 bases in between. The CDR3 spans 11 residues. CDR3 residues: CASMRGGEQYF. CDR3 DNA: TGTGCCAGCATGAGAGGTGGAGAGCAGTACTTC.

The chain uses TRBV11-3 and TRBJ2-1; D gene unclear. V lost 1 base and J 1 base, leaving 8 bases between the germline ends. CDR1 SGHNT and CDR2 YENEEA come from the germline V gene. The CDR3 has 15 amino acids. CDR3 sequence (DNA): TGTGCCAGCAGCTTAGGCAGTTTTTCCTACAATGAGCAGTTCTTC. Translation gives CASSLGSFSYNEQFF.

The chain is built from TRBV7-2 and TRBJ2-7; D not certain. The CDR3 consists of 14 residues. Germline values: CDR1 SGHTA, CDR2 FQGNSA. V lost 1 base, J lost 0 bases, and 7 bases lay in between. The DNA of the CDR3 is TGTGCCAGCAGCTTAGGGCTCAACTCCTACGAGCAGTACTTC. Residues: CASSLGLNSYEQYF. Looking up the rest from reference TRBV7-2 and TRBJ2-7 gives the full variable domain: GAGVSQSPSNKVTEKGKDVELRCDPISGHTALYWYRQSLGQGLEFLIYFQGNSAPDKSGLPSDRFSAERTGGSVSTLTIQRTQQEDSAVYLCASSLGLNSYEQYFGPGTRLTVT.